These T cell receptor beta chains were read from a single sample in a study of technical replicates of blood from a handful of donors. The table came from immunoSEQ multiplex PCR; TCRdb's copy has only in-frame clones and leaves some out. The table lists roughly 93,000 clones, under 97% of them singletons. The source material was T cells isolated from PBMCs. The receptor source for this set is a human donor in good health. Each CDR3 is given with its conserved first and last residue. D genes are given only for firm matches. Some rows have no size entry. The others give once, few or many, or a class for an expanded clone.

V gene	J gene	clone size	D gene	CDR3 protein	CDR3 DNA
TRBV7-9	TRBJ2-5	NA	TRBD2	CASSPRTSGETQYF	TGTGCCAGCAGCCCTCGGACTAGCGGGGAGACCCAGTACTTC
TRBV27	TRBJ2-5	NA	TRBD2	CASSLVVPGLAGKETQYF	TGTGCCAGCAGTTTGGTGGTCCCGGGACTAGCGGGGAAAGAGACCCAGTACTTC
TRBV7-9	TRBJ2-5	NA	TRBD1	CASRTPTGTGPETQYF	TGTGCCAGCAGAACGCCAACCGGGACAGGGCCAGAGACCCAGTACTTC
TRBV7-5	TRBJ2-1	NA	NA	CVRSLATRGGRRVAYNEQFF	TGTGTCAGAAGCTTAGCAACCCGGGGCGGGAGGCGAGTGGCCTACAATGAGCAGTTCTTC
TRBV5-5	TRBJ2-3	once	NA	CASSLSADTQYF	TGTGCCAGCAGCTTAAGCGCAGATACGCAGTATTTT
TRBV5-1	TRBJ2-3	NA	TRBD2	CASSGTSDTDTQYF	TGCGCCAGCAGCGGGACTAGCGACACAGATACGCAGTATTTT
TRBV13	TRBJ2-1	NA	TRBD2	CASSLRLAGGRMAGNEQFF	TGTGCCAGCAGCTTGAGGCTAGCGGGAGGCCGGATGGCGGGGAATGAGCAGTTCTTC
TRBV5-4	TRBJ1-2	NA	TRBD1	CASSFDRGPIYTF	TGTGCCAGCAGCTTTGACAGGGGGCCCATCTACACCTTC
TRBV19	TRBJ1-5	NA	NA	CASSESGGKGGQPQHF	TGTGCCAGTAGCGAGTCCGGAGGCAAGGGAGGTCAGCCCCAGCATTTT
TRBV18	TRBJ1-6	NA	NA	CASSPLGSAGTNSPLHF	TGTGCCAGCTCACCGTTGGGCAGCGCGGGAACGAATTCACCCCTCCACTTT
TRBV11-2	TRBJ1-3	NA	NA	CASSPRRGPGNTIYF	TGTGCCAGCAGCCCACGTCGAGGGCCTGGAAACACCATATATTTT
TRBV19	TRBJ1-1	NA	TRBD1	CASTVRDSLEAFF	TGTGCCAGTACTGTCCGGGACAGCCTTGAAGCTTTCTTT
TRBV7-8	TRBJ2-7	NA	TRBD1	CASSRGTGNWALYF	TGTGCCAGCTCCAGGGGGACAGGGAACTGGGCACTGTACTTC
TRBV5-1	TRBJ1-5	NA	NA	CASSEQGNQPQHF	TGCGCCAGCAGTGAACAGGGAAATCAGCCCCAGCATTTT
TRBV5-1	TRBJ1-1	NA	NA	CASSLAGTVNTEAFF	TGCGCCAGCAGCTTGGCCGGGACTGTGAACACTGAAGCTTTCTTT
TRBV28	TRBJ1-5	NA	NA	CASSLRSLNQPQHF	TGTGCCAGCAGTTTACGATCACTAAATCAGCCCCAGCATTTT
TRBV27	TRBJ2-5	NA	NA	CASSSILGTETQYF	TGTGCCAGCAGTTCGATTCTAGGAACAGAGACCCAGTACTTC
TRBV5-1	TRBJ1-4	NA	NA	CASSDGGLNEKLFF	TGCGCCAGCAGTGACGGAGGTCTTAATGAAAAACTGTTTTTT
TRBV5-6	TRBJ1-6	NA	TRBD1	CASSFWDRDNSPLHF	TGTGCCAGCAGCTTTTGGGACAGGGACAATTCACCCCTCCACTTT
TRBV6-1	TRBJ1-5	NA	NA	CASGAWGGGNQPQHF	TGTGCCAGCGGGGCTTGGGGGGGCGGCAATCAGCCCCAGCATTTT
TRBV28	TRBJ1-2	NA	TRBD1	CASSSRDMTGGVYGYTF	TGTGCCAGCAGTTCCCGCGATATGACAGGGGGCGTCTATGGCTACACCTTC
TRBV2	TRBJ1-5	NA	NA	CASSDGTGTGPQHF	TGTGCCAGCAGTGACGGGACTGGGACTGGGCCCCAGCATTTT
TRBV30	TRBJ1-1	NA	TRBD1	CAWSAGTGAFHGMNTEAFF	TGTGCCTGGAGTGCTGGGACAGGGGCTTTTCATGGGATGAACACTGAAGCTTTCTTT
TRBV18	TRBJ1-2	once	TRBD1	CASSGTATNNYGYTF	TGTGCCAGCTCAGGGACAGCGACCAATAACTATGGCTACACCTTC
TRBV28	TRBJ2-1	NA	NA	CASSSGQNNEQFF	TGTGCCAGCAGTTCTGGACAGAACAATGAGCAGTTCTTC
TRBV28	TRBJ2-7	once	NA	CASNEFTYEQYF	TGTGCCAGCAACGAGTTTACCTACGAGCAGTACTTC
TRBV4-1	TRBJ1-1	NA	NA	CASSQPEGPGTEAFF	TGCGCCAGCAGCCAACCCGAAGGCCCGGGAACTGAAGCTTTCTTT
TRBV27	TRBJ2-2	NA	TRBD2	CASSLSMRGVLTGELFF	TGTGCCAGCAGTTTATCGATGCGGGGGGTCCTCACCGGGGAGCTGTTTTTT
TRBV7-8	TRBJ2-2	once	TRBD1	CASSFTPRQGLANTGELFF	TGTGCCAGCAGCTTCACCCCTAGACAGGGCCTCGCGAACACCGGGGAGCTGTTTTTT
TRBV15	TRBJ2-7	NA	TRBD2	CATSGLAGTSPDWEQYF	TGTGCCACCAGCGGACTAGCCGGGACTAGCCCGGATTGGGAGCAGTACTTC